This T cell receptor beta chain originates from a study of blood T cell repertoires in COVID-19. At the level of the study: From the United States, Italy and Spain came samples of acute and convalescent COVID-19. PBMCs, B-cell-depleted T cells, or T cells were the source of the cDNA or gDNA that made up the material.

Methods used by the authors: Scientists estimated how many nucleated cells there were by amplifying reference gene primers. The table came from immunoSEQ multiplex PCR; TCRdb's copy has only in-frame clones and leaves some out. D and trimming were read from the DNA, whereas the V and J calls and clone size are those reported in that table. The sample carries approximately 100,000 clones, about two thirds recorded once. V dropped 4 bases and J dropped 6 bases, with 19 bases sitting between them. Germline CDR1 and CDR2: MNHEY and SVGAGI. The CDR3 is 16 residues long. The gene calls are TRBV6-5 and TRBJ1-5, with a tentative D call TRBD1 (5 bases). The TCR originated in a human donor with acute or convalescent COVID-19. The donor label of this sample is uncertain. The source material was peripheral blood. CDR3 sequence: CASSSGRVGLVQPQHF. CDR3 in DNA: TGTGCCAGCAGTTCAGGGAGGGTTGGTTTGGTTCAGCCCCAGCATTTT.